The subject of this entry is one T cell receptor (beta chain). Any gene name here is a mouse gene name. The CDR3 extends 1 residue past the end of the read, so its final part is completed from the germline J gene. Clones were sequenced by immunoSEQ multiplex PCR, and TCRdb holds only the in-frame ones, with some missing. The sample has roughly 8,100 clones; around 35% are singletons. The sample belongs to a study of tissue T cells after allogeneic stem cell transplantation. The ends were cut back, 4 bases at V and 2 bases at J, with 9 bases in the middle. This CDR3 has 13 amino acids. Germline CDR1 is LGHNA and CDR2 is YNLKQL (reference sequence). Time point defined: mouse harvest day 14 after allogeneic transplant. Each mouse received 10^7 T-cell-depleted marrow cells plus 10^6 splenic CD5+ T cells by tail vein.

Sequences were obtained from skin. The TCR comes from a female BALB/c mouse given C57BL/6 T cells with graft-versus-host disease after an allogeneic hematopoietic cell transplant. The V call is TRBV5, the J call TRBJ2-7, with D perhaps matching TRBD1 (6 bases). The CDR3 bases that were read are TGTGCCAGCAGCCCCCGGGACACCTATGAACAGTAC. Protein: CASSPRDTYEQY. The full CDR3 protein reads CASSPRDTYEQYF.